This TCR beta chain was sequenced during a study of T cell responses to AZD1222 COVID-19 vaccine. Study results and limitations: CD4 TCRs associated with vaccination spanned spike, dominating at 160-218 and 743-854.

This clone has more than one count but fewer than ten. What it binds is unknown. The repertoire was sequenced with immunoSEQ multiplex PCR; TCRdb's copy has only in-frame clones and lacks some. The sample lists 130,000 to 150,000 clones, approximately 89% occurring once. CDR1 SGHTA and CDR2 FQGTGA come from the germline V gene. The CDR3 runs to 13 residues. V was trimmed by 1 base and J by 1 base, leaving 4 bases between them. The TCR was taken from an adult in good health. The chain links TRBV7-3 to TRBJ1-1; D is undetermined. The starting material was peripheral blood, obtained on day 0 of AZD1222 vaccination. CDR3 coding DNA: TGTGCCAGCAGCTTAAAGGAGAACACTGAAGCTTTCTTT. Its translation: CASSLKENTEAFF. The whole variable domain, remainder taken from reference TRBV7-3 and TRBJ1-1, is GAGVSQTPSNKVTEKGKYVELRCDPISGHTALYWYRQSLGQGPEFLIYFQGTGAADDSGLPNDRFFAVRPEGSVSTLKIQRTERGDSAVYLCASSLKENTEAFFGQGTRLTVV.